These T cell receptor beta chains were read from a single sample in a study of blood T cells in healthy people across ages. TCRdb analysed the 5' RACE reads with MiXCR anew, one entry per CDR3 protein. The sample shows about a million distinct CDR3 sequences, around 49% of them seen only once. Sequencing input: blood. These receptors all come from a man aged 25-40 years in good health. Each CDR3 is given with its conserved first and last residue. Each record gives: V gene, J gene, clone size, D gene, CDR3 protein, CDR3 DNA. A D gene is named only where the DNA matches it firmly. A clone size is listed for some rows: how often the clone was seen (once, few, many), or a class if it is expanded.

>TRBV12-3/TRBV12-4|TRBJ2-6|.|.
CASSFRGPILSGANVLTF
TGTGCCAGCAGTTTTCGTGGACCAATACTCTCTGGGGCCAACGTCCTGACTTTC
>TRBV27|TRBJ2-3|many|.
CASSGFGTAADTQYF
TGTGCCAGCAGTGGGTTCGGTACGGCGGCAGATACGCAGTATTTT
>TRBV5-6|TRBJ2-5|.|TRBD2
CASSPATSGQTQYF
TGTGCCAGCAGCCCAGCAACTAGCGGGCAGACCCAGTACTTC
>TRBV20-1|TRBJ1-2|.|.
CNALDKNAYGYTF
TGCAATGCTCTCGACAAGAATGCCTATGGCTACACCTTC
>TRBV6-5|TRBJ1-2|.|TRBD1
CASRMGQGVYGYTF
TGTGCCAGCAGGATGGGACAGGGTGTCTATGGCTACACCTTC
>TRBV28|TRBJ1-4|.|TRBD1
CASSSTWTGGGEKLFF
TGTGCCAGCAGTTCCACATGGACAGGGGGTGGAGAAAAACTGTTTTTT
>TRBV15|TRBJ1-1|.|.
CATSLPRDSPNTEAFF
TGTGCCACCAGTCTTCCCCGGGACTCACCGAACACTGAAGCTTTCTTT
>TRBV5-1|TRBJ2-1|.|TRBD2
CASSLAVSGVSSCNEQFF
TGCGCCAGCAGCTTGGCAGTTAGCGGGGTAAGCTCCTGCAATGAGCAGTTCTTC
>TRBV4-1|TRBJ2-1|many|TRBD1
CATQTGVEGYNEQFF
TGCGCCACTCAGACAGGGGTCGAGGGGTACAATGAGCAGTTCTTC
>TRBV4-1|TRBJ2-7|.|.
CASSQESRNEQYF
TGCGCCAGCAGCCAAGAGTCACGGAACGAGCAGTACTTC
>TRBV6-1|TRBJ1-2|few|.
CASTTQEVYGYTF
TGTGCCAGCACGACGCAGGAGGTATATGGCTACACCTTC
>TRBV3-1|TRBJ1-1|.|.
CASSPDHRTEAFF
TGTGCCAGCAGCCCGGACCACAGGACTGAAGCTTTCTTT
>TRBV6-5|TRBJ2-3|.|.
CASSSTLRTDTQYF
TGTGCCAGCAGTTCGACATTACGCACAGATACGCAGTATTTT
>TRBV7-9|TRBJ1-1|few|.
CASSLTGGDDTEAFF
TGTGCCAGCAGCTTAACAGGCGGGGATGACACTGAAGCTTTCTTT
>TRBV5-1|TRBJ2-4|few|.
CASSLEEGSIAKNIQYF
TGCGCCAGCAGCTTGGAGGAGGGGTCCATAGCCAAAAACATTCAGTACTTC
>TRBV30|TRBJ2-7|few|.
CAWRPTKEGSYEQYF
TGTGCCTGGAGGCCCACAAAGGAGGGCTCCTACGAGCAGTACTTC
>TRBV4-1|TRBJ2-5|.|.
CASSHVTREETQYF
TGCGCCAGCAGCCACGTAACAAGGGAAGAGACCCAGTACTTC
>TRBV5-1|TRBJ2-5|.|.
CASSLAASLGETQYF
TGCGCCAGCAGCTTGGCCGCTAGTTTAGGGGAGACCCAGTACTTC
>TRBV29-1|TRBJ2-2|.|.
CSVEDQGGGTGELFF
TGCAGCGTTGAAGATCAAGGGGGGGGCACCGGGGAGCTGTTTTTT
>TRBV6-5|TRBJ2-7|.|.
CASSYTQGYEQYF
TGTGCCAGCAGTTATACACAGGGATACGAGCAGTACTTC
>TRBV7-2|TRBJ1-2|.|TRBD1
CAIATGGYGYTF
TGTGCCATTGCGACAGGGGGTTATGGCTACACCTTC
>TRBV29-1|TRBJ2-1|.|TRBD1
CSVEYTGGYNEQFF
TGCAGCGTTGAGTACACAGGGGGCTACAATGAGCAGTTCTTC